These 3 T cell receptor beta chains share one sample of origin, sequenced in a study of T-cell memory formation after mild COVID-19. TCRdb re-derived calls from the 5' RACE reads in MiXCR, one entry per CDR3 protein. The profile shows more than 120,000 distinct CDR3 sequences, about 19% of them singletons. The sequenced sample was PBMCs or a T cell subset sorted from them (not recorded which). The receptor source for this set is an adult woman who had mild COVID-19 (a few samples of this study predate the infection). Cell type and time point are not known.

This clonotype was observed many times. The chain recombines TRBV19 with TRBJ2-6; TRBD1 agrees at 9 bases. The trim removed 5 bases at V and 5 bases at J, leaving 4 bases unmatched. Germline V gives CDR1 LNHDA, CDR2 SQIVND (reference sequence). The CDR3 is made up of 15 amino acids. The chain's CDR3 is CASSSDRGRANVLTF. The CDR3 DNA sequence: TGTGCCAGTAGTTCGGACAGGGGAAGGGCCAACGTCCTGACTTTC.

V gene TRBV19 combines with J gene TRBJ1-2; 9 bases align to TRBD1. The CDR3 is 15 amino acids. J was trimmed by 7 bases and V by 4 bases; bases with no gene match: 10. Germline V lookup: CDR1 LNHDA, CDR2 SQIVND (reference sequence). CDR3 residues: CASSTSGTGSIGYTF. The CDR3 DNA follows: TGTGCCAGTAGTACCTCCGGGACAGGGAGTATTGGCTACACCTTC.

This clonotype has only a few counts. This chain connects TRBV3-1 to TRBJ1-1; TRBD1 matches 12 bases. CDR3 size: 15 residues. Germline CDR1 is LGHDT and CDR2 is YNNKEL (reference sequence). V was pared by 1 base and J by 3 bases, with 0 bases of the junction left unmatched. DNA of the CDR3: TGTGCCAGCAGCCAAGGGGACAGGGGGCACACTGAAGCTTTCTTT. It is translated as CASSQGDRGHTEAFF. Looking up the rest from reference TRBV3-1 and TRBJ1-1 gives the full variable domain: DTAVSQTPKYLVTQMGNDKSIKCEQNLGHDTMYWYKQDSKKFLKIMFSYNNKELIINETVPNRFSPKSPDKAHLNLHINSLELGDSAVYFCASSQGDRGHTEAFFGQGTRLTVV.